A selection of T cell receptor beta chains follows, all from one sample in a study of cytomegalovirus exposure and HLA in healthy donors. TCRdb keeps only in-frame clones here, not all; method: immunoSEQ multiplex PCR. The ten most abundant clones cover 4% of a sample with under 45,000 clones. Sequencing input: PBMCs. The receptors originated from a male donor in good health and CMV-seronegative. The CDR3 runs from the conserved cysteine through the conserved F or W. A D gene is named only where the DNA matches it firmly.

V gene	J gene	D gene	CDR3 protein	CDR3 DNA
TRBV2	TRBJ1-3	NA	CASSDGEGTGNTIYF	TGTGCCAGCAGTGACGGGGAGGGAACTGGAAACACCATATATTTT
TRBV2	TRBJ1-1	NA	CASNGESPEAFF	TGTGCCAGCAATGGAGAGTCACCTGAAGCTTTCTTT
TRBV18	TRBJ1-1	NA	CASSPGGVMNTEAFF	TGTGCCAGCTCACCAGGGGGGGTGATGAACACTGAAGCTTTCTTT
TRBV5-4	TRBJ1-1	NA	CASSLSRHTEAFF	TGTGCCAGCAGCTTATCTAGGCACACTGAAGCTTTCTTT
TRBV11-3	TRBJ1-1	NA	CASSLTGSTTEAFF	TGTGCCAGCAGCTTGACAGGATCGACCACTGAAGCTTTCTTT
TRBV5-1	TRBJ2-3	TRBD2	CASSASGYTDTQYF	TGCGCCAGCAGCGCTAGCGGGTACACAGATACGCAGTATTTT
TRBV2	TRBJ1-5	NA	CASSETGDRRSNQPQHF	TGTGCCAGCAGTGAGACAGGTGATCGTCGTAGCAATCAGCCCCAGCATTTT
TRBV11-3	TRBJ2-1	TRBD2	CASSLTSGGYNEQFF	TGTGCCAGCAGCCTGACTAGCGGGGGATACAATGAGCAGTTCTTC
TRBV6-5	TRBJ2-7	TRBD1	CASSNRGNVYEQYF	TGTGCCAGCAGCAACAGGGGCAATGTTTACGAGCAGTACTTC
TRBV9	TRBJ2-1	TRBD1	CASSVATGTGGGYYNEQFF	TGTGCCAGCAGCGTAGCTACGGGGACAGGGGGCGGGTACTACAATGAGCAGTTCTTC
TRBV19	TRBJ1-5	NA	CASSGIAQGRSNQPQHF	TGTGCCAGTAGTGGGATCGCACAGGGTCGGAGCAATCAGCCCCAGCATTTT
TRBV7-8	TRBJ2-7	NA	CASSPSRTVGPRYEQYF	TGTGCCAGCAGCCCATCCAGGACAGTAGGCCCCCGATACGAGCAGTACTTC